The rows below give T cell receptor beta chains drawn from one sample of a study of cytomegalovirus exposure and HLA in healthy donors. Here immunoSEQ multiplex PCR was the method, and the copy in TCRdb shows in-frame clones only, minus some. Among approximately 270,000 clones listed, around 90% were seen once. Sequencing was carried out using PBMCs. The receptors were sampled from a woman aged 18-35 years in good health and CMV-seronegative. Each CDR3 is given with its conserved first and last residue. Clone sizes are given selectively: once, few, many, or a class where the clone is expanded.

clone_size,v_call,j_call,cdr3_aa
.,TRBV5-6,TRBJ2-5,CASTGVGAIETQYF
.,TRBV27,TRBJ1-4,CASSLSGTVNEKLFF
.,TRBV19,TRBJ1-5,CASSIPTGSQPQHF
.,TRBV27,TRBJ2-7,CASSFLAGGPPLSEQYF
.,TRBV6-5,TRBJ2-3,CGGASVSTDTQYF
.,TRBV7-6,TRBJ1-6,CASSPNWEPLLYNSPLHF
.,TRBV6-5,TRBJ1-5,CASSYGQGNQPQHF
few,TRBV19,TRBJ1-2,CASSPTNGGSNLDTF
few,TRBV18,TRBJ1-2,CASSPGRGAYGYTF
.,TRBV10-3,TRBJ1-4,CAISEAGGLEKLFF